This T cell receptor beta chain was captured in a study of blood T cells in healthy people across ages. The CDR3 is 19 residues long. The germline gives CDR1 LGHNA, CDR2 YSLEER. A J-beta primer mix and a sample-barcoded 5' primer were used in a second PCR of about 7 to 12 cycles. TCRdb redid the calling of the 5' RACE reads with MiXCR, one entry per CDR3 protein. The table has some 550,000 distinct CDR3 sequences, around 48% seen once. Points on this clonotype: The junction does not match germline at one end; this may be a read error.

The chain uses TRBV4-3 and TRBJ2-6; 7 nucleotides agree with TRBD2. Sequences were obtained from blood. The TCR comes from a man older than 75 in good health. The chain's CDR3 is CPSSPRDQGGPSGANVLTF. As DNA, the CDR3 is TGCCCCAGCAGCCCCCGGGACCAGGGAGGGCCCTCTGGGGCCAACGTCCTGACTTTC.